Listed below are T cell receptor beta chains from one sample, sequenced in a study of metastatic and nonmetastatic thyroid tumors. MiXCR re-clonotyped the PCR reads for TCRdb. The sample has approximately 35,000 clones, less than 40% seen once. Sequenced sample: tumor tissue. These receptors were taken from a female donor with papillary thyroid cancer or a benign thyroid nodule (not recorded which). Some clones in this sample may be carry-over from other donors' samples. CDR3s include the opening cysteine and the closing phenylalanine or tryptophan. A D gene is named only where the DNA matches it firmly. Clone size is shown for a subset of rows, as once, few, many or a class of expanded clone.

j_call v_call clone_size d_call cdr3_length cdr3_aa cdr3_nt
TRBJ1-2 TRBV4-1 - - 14 CASSQDRAGTGYTF TGCGCCAGCAGCCAAGATCGGGCAGGGACCGGCTACACCTTC
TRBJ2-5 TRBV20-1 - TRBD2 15 CSARDLAGARETQYF TGCAGTGCTAGAGATTTAGCGGGAGCGAGGGAGACCCAGTACTTC
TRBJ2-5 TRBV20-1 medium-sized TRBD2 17 CSARDPGSGGTQETQYF TGCAGTGCTAGAGATCCCGGTAGCGGGGGGACGCAAGAGACCCAGTACTTC
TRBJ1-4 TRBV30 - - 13 CAWSGHSNEKLFF TGTGCCTGGAGTGGACACTCTAATGAAAAACTGTTTTTT
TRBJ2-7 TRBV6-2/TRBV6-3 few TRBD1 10 CATGQYEQYF TGTGCCACGGGACAGTACGAGCAGTACTTC
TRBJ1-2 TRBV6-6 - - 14 CASSYSRSTYGYTF TGTGCCAGCAGTTACTCGAGGAGTACCTATGGCTACACCTTC
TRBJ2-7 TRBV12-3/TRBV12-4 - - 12 CASSERTNEQYF TGTGCCAGCAGTGAAAGAACTAACGAGCAGTACTTC
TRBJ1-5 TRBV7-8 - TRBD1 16 CASSLDRGSSNQPQHF TGTGCCAGCAGCCTGGACAGGGGATCGTCGAATCAGCCCCAGCATTTT
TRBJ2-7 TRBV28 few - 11 CASGRHYEQYF TGTGCCAGCGGGCGGCACTACGAGCAGTACTTC
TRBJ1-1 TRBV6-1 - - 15 CASPNLAQPNTEAFF TGTGCCAGTCCGAACTTGGCACAACCGAACACTGAAGCTTTCTTT
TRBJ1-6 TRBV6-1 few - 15 CASTGKDRLNSPLHF TGTGCCAGTACCGGCAAAGACAGACTTAATTCACCCCTCCACTTT
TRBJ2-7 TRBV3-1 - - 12 CASSLHSYEQYF TGTGCCAGCAGCCTCCACTCCTACGAGCAGTACTTC
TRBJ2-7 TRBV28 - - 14 CASSPNPAAYEQYF TGTGCCAGCAGTCCAAACCCGGCCGCCTACGAGCAGTACTTC
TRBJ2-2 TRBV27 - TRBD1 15 CASSSRDRATGELFF TGTGCCAGCAGTTCACGGGACAGGGCCACCGGGGAGCTGTTTTTT
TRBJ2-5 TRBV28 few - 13 CASSFIGSGTQYF TGTGCCAGCAGTTTTATAGGGTCGGGGACCCAGTACTTC
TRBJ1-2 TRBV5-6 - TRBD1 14 CASSEGRGQGPYTF TGTGCCAGCAGCGAGGGCCGAGGACAGGGTCCCTACACCTTC
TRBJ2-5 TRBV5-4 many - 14 CASSLFHSLETQYF TGTGCCAGCAGCTTGTTTCACTCATTGGAGACCCAGTACTTC
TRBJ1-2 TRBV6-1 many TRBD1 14 CASRPTGTNYGYTF TGTGCCAGCAGGCCGACAGGGACCAACTATGGCTACACCTTC
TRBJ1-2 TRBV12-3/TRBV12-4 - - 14 CASSLSGSGYGYTF TGTGCCAGCAGTTTATCAGGGTCTGGCTATGGCTACACCTTC
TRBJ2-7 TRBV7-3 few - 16 CASSKSGTDVRSEQYF TGTGCCAGCAGCAAGTCCGGGACGGACGTGCGGAGCGAGCAGTACTTC
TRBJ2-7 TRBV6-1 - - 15 CASSSFRRNPYEQYF TGTGCCAGCAGTTCATTCCGACGGAACCCCTACGAGCAGTACTTC
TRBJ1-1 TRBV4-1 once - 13 CASGKVGSTEAFF TGCGCCAGCGGGAAGGTGGGGTCCACTGAAGCTTTCTTT
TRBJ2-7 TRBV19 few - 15 CASSTPGAPLYEQYF TGTGCCAGTAGTACCCCCGGGGCCCCCCTCTACGAGCAGTACTTC
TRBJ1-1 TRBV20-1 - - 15 CSASGPGSGGYEQYF TGCAGTGCTAGCGGTCCGGGTAGCGGGGGATACGAGCAGTACTTT
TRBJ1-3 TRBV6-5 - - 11 CATRAGNTIYF TGTGCCACGCGGGCCGGAAACACCATATATTTT
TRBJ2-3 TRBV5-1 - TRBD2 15 CASSGLVVGGDTQYF TGCGCCAGCAGTGGACTAGTTGTGGGGGGAGATACGCAGTATTTT
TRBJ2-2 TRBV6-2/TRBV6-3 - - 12 CASSPGSGELFF TGTGCCAGCAGTCCAGGGAGCGGGGAGCTGTTTTTT
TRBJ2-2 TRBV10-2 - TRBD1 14 CASRGQGSTGELFF TGCGCCAGCAGGGGACAGGGGAGCACCGGGGAGCTGTTTTTT
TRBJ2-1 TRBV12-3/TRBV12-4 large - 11 CASSLTYEQFF TGTGCCAGCAGTTTGACGTATGAGCAGTTCTTC
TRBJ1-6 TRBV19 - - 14 CASSITGTASPLHF TGTGCCAGTAGTATCACCGGGACGGCTTCACCCCTCCACTTT
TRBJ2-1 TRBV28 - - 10 CASRGIEQFF TGTGCCAGCAGAGGAATAGAGCAGTTCTTC
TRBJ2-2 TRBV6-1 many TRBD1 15 CASYETGDSTGELFF TGTGCCAGCTACGAGACAGGGGATAGCACCGGGGAGCTGTTTTTT
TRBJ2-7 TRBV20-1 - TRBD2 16 CSARDLIRGSSYEQYF TGCAGTGCTAGAGATCTCATCCGCGGGAGCTCCTACGAGCAGTACTTC
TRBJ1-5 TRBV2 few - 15 CASSLGVGSNQPQHF TGTGCCAGCAGTCTTGGGGTGGGGAGCAATCAGCCCCAGCATTTT
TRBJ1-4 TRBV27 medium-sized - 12 CASRSTNEKLFF TGTGCCAGCAGGTCAACTAATGAAAAACTGTTTTTT
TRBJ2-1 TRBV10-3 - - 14 CAISWQSSYNEQFF TGTGCCATCTCTTGGCAAAGCTCCTACAATGAGCAGTTCTTC
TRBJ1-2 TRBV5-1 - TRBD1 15 CASSPRTGGAYGYTF TGCGCCAGCAGCCCACGGACAGGGGGGGCGTATGGCTACACCTTC
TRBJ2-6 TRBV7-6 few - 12 CATRSGANVLTF TGTGCCACCCGCTCTGGGGCCAACGTCCTGACTTTC